This TCR beta chain was recovered during a study of siplizumab effects on memory and regulatory T cells. Points on this clone: Its specificity is not known.

The germline V gene encodes CDR1 SQVTM and CDR2 ANQGSEA. The germline V and J ends were trimmed by 2 bases and 5 bases, with 10 bases remaining between them. There are 13 residues in the CDR3. Study findings and constraints: With siplizumab, Treg-derived clones averaged about 71% of mappable alloreactive CD4+ clones, versus 25% to 30% in controls. Unstimulated subsets captured only a minor fraction of alloreactive clones.

Method: immunoSEQ multiplex PCR; TCRdb's copy keeps in-frame clones and lacks some. The table shows about 100,000 clones, with 80% to 95% occurring only once. Sequencing was done on a sample of non-Treg CD4+ T cells sorted from blood. The chain employs TRBV29-1 and TRBJ2-1, with D maybe TRBD2 (5 bases). The receptor comes from a human donor in good health. The chain's CDR3 is CSVEPSRHNEQFF. The CDR3 DNA reads as TGCAGCGTTGAACCTAGCAGGCACAATGAGCAGTTCTTC.